Shown below are 23 T cell receptor beta chains from a single sample sequenced in a study of T cell changes during pregnancy in multiple sclerosis. Profiling relied on immunoSEQ multiplex PCR, and the TCRdb table lists in-frame clones only, not all of them. Among around 92,000 clones listed, 85% to 95% were seen once. The sample consisted of peripheral blood, taken in the third trimester of pregnancy. These receptors were obtained from a female donor with multiple sclerosis, enrolled in a pregnancy study.

The rearrangement uses TRBV9 and TRBJ2-3; 7 nucleotides match TRBD2. The CDR3 sequence is 17 residues long. Germline V gives CDR1 SGDLS, CDR2 YYNGEE. V was pared by 2 bases and J by 1 base, with 10 bases of the junction left unmatched. CDR3 coding DNA: TGTGCCAGCAGCGTGACTACGAGCGGGAAGGGCACAGATACGCAGTATTTT. The encoded protein is CASSVTTSGKGTDTQYF.

The V gene is TRBV29-1, the J gene TRBJ2-6, with TRBD1 identical over 8 bases. The CDR3 loop spans 15 amino acids. V shed 6 bases and J 2 bases; nucleotides not matched to a gene: 6. Germline-derived CDR1 and CDR2 are SQVTM and ANQGSEA. CDR3 DNA: TGCAGCGTAAAAGACAGGGGCCCTGGGGCCAACGTCCTGACTTTC. Protein sequence: CSVKDRGPGANVLTF.

J is TRBJ2-7 and V is TRBV2; D might be TRBD1 (6 bases). The germline gives CDR1 SNHLY, CDR2 FYNNEI. This CDR3 comprises 12 residues. The germline V and J ends were trimmed by 7 bases and 5 bases, with 12 bases remaining between them. For the CDR3, the DNA is TGTGCCAGCATTGGGGGCCGAGACGAGCAGTACTTC. Translating it yields CASIGGRDEQYF.

The chain combines TRBV28 with TRBJ2-1; 7 nucleotides align to TRBD2. After removal of 6 bases from V and 4 bases from J, the junction contained 3 bases not matched to a gene. Germline-derived CDR1 and CDR2 are MDHEN and SYDVKM. This CDR3 has 13 residues. The CDR3 nucleotides read TGTGCCAGCAGCTCTAGCGGTTACAATGAGCAGTTCTTC. Its protein product is CASSSSGYNEQFF.

As DNA, the CDR3 is TGTGCCAGCAGTGAAGCCCAAACTAGGTTCAGTTACCACGAGCAGTACTTC. The encoded protein is CASSEAQTRFSYHEQYF. The chain couples TRBV6-1 to TRBJ2-7; a weak D match, TRBD2 (5 bases). Germline V gives CDR1 MNHNS, CDR2 SASEGT. V lost 0 bases, J lost 5 bases, and 20 bases lay in between. This CDR3 is 17 amino acids long.

This clone was observed a single time. The gene calls are TRBV7-9 and TRBJ1-4; TRBD1 aligns across 7 bases. The CDR3 loop spans 15 amino acids. V was clipped by 1 base and J by 7 bases; unmatched bases: 6. Germline V gene lookup returns CDR1 SEHNR and CDR2 FQNEAQ (reference sequence). The CDR3 sequence is CASSLEGAKGEKLFF. DNA of the CDR3: TGTGCCAGCAGCTTAGAGGGGGCTAAAGGTGAAAAACTGTTTTTT.

CDR3 in DNA: TGTGCCAGCAGCCCCCGACAGGGGGCCTGGTATGGCTACACCTTC. Its protein is CASSPRQGAWYGYTF. The chain has TRBV7-8 and TRBJ1-2; TRBD1 matches at 10 bases. The CDR3 runs to 15 residues. The ends lost 5 bases at V and 5 bases at J; junction bases unmatched: 8. Per germline, CDR1 SGHVS and CDR2 FQNEAQ.

Concerning this clone: Other DNA sequences in the same sample also yield this CDR3. The chain employs TRBV28 and TRBJ1-2; a possible D gene is TRBD1 (6 bases). CDR1 and CDR2 from the germline V gene are MDHEN and SYDVKM. Trimming took off 5 bases at V and 0 bases at J, with 10 bases between the two ends. The CDR3 is 14 amino acids. CDR3 sequence (DNA): TGTGCCAGCAGTCTGACAGGCCCTAACTATGGCTACACCTTC. Translated: CASSLTGPNYGYTF.

The V gene is TRBV28, the J gene TRBJ2-5; 14 bases match TRBD2. Per the germline V gene, CDR1 is MDHEN and CDR2 is SYDVKM. The CDR3 spans 15 residues. Trimming cost V 4 bases and J 3 bases; bases outside gene matches: 1. As DNA, the CDR3 is TGTGCCAGCAGTTGGGGACTAGCGGGAGAAGAGACCCAGTACTTC. It codes for CASSWGLAGEETQYF.

This clone was seen once. The rearrangement links TRBV9 to TRBJ1-2; possibly TRBD1 for D (5 bases). Germline V gene data show CDR1 as SGDLS and CDR2 as YYNGEE. There are 14 residues in the CDR3. V shed 4 bases and J shed 7 bases, with 17 bases lying between them. CDR3 region: CASSPSGGASGYTF. The DNA of the CDR3 is TGTGCCAGCAGCCCTAGCGGCGGGGCCTCTGGCTACACCTTC.

The chain combines TRBV28 with TRBJ2-7; maybe TRBD1 (6 bases). CDR1 and CDR2 (germline): MDHEN, SYDVKM. This CDR3 comprises 13 residues. V gave up 3 bases and J gave up 3 bases, with 9 bases separating them. CDR3 in DNA: TGTGCCAGCAGTTTTCCGACAGGCTACGAGCAGTACTTC. Translation: CASSFPTGYEQYF.

The chain has TRBV4-1 and TRBJ2-7; 9 positions match TRBD2. Trimming took 6 bases from V and 2 from J; bases not matched to a gene: 8. Germline V gene data show CDR1 as MGHRA and CDR2 as YSYEKL. The CDR3 spans 15 residues. The CDR3 DNA follows: TGCGCCAGCAGTGGGGGAGCGGGAGGAACCTACGAGCAGTACTTC. Amino acids: CASSGGAGGTYEQYF.

Regarding this clone: The junction departs from germline at one end; a sequencing error may be responsible. This chain connects TRBV27 to TRBJ2-7; D not certain. Germline CDR1 and CDR2: MNHEY and SMNVEV (reference sequence). This CDR3 spans 13 amino acids. CDR3 DNA sequence: TGTGCCAGCCGTTTTCGATCCAGTGGCGAGCAGTACTTC. Amino acid sequence: CASRFRSSGEQYF.

The DNA of the CDR3 is TGTGCCAGCACCGGGACAGTCCCTGATCAGCCCCAGCATTTT. Protein sequence: CASTGTVPDQPQHF. The chain combines TRBV6-1 with TRBJ1-5; 7 bases match TRBD1. Trimming took 7 bases from V and 5 from J; bases not matched to a gene: 8. This CDR3 contains 14 residues. Looked up from germline, CDR1 is MNHNS and CDR2 is SASEGT.

The chain is built from TRBV25-1 and TRBJ2-1; tentatively, D is TRBD2 (6 bases). Between the trimmed V and J ends, which lost 5 bases and 10 bases, there was a span of 15 bases. Looked up from germline, CDR1 is MGHDK and CDR2 is SYGVNS. This CDR3 region has 13 residues. CDR3 sequence (DNA): TGTGCCAGCAGTTCTCAGTCGGGAGACGAGCAGTTCTTC. The encoded protein is CASSSQSGDEQFF.

The gene calls are TRBV27 and TRBJ1-1; D is undetermined. This CDR3 is 12 amino acids long. V was shortened by 8 bases and J by 4 bases, with 11 bases between the two germline ends. CDR1 is MNHEY, CDR2 SMNVEV, per germline (reference sequence). The CDR3 loop reads CASHNGVTEAFF. CDR3 nucleotides: TGTGCCAGCCATAATGGAGTCACTGAAGCTTTCTTT.

Details on this clone: The junction departs from germline at one end; a sequencing error may be responsible. The V gene is TRBV27, the J gene TRBJ2-7; TRBD1 might be the D (6 bases). Germline V lookup: CDR1 MNHEY, CDR2 SMNVEV (reference sequence). CDR3 size: 15 residues. CDR3 amino acids: CASSPTGFGSSEQYF. The DNA of the CDR3 is TGTGCCAGCAGTCCAACAGGGTTTGGATCCTCCGAGCAGTACTTC.

The rearrangement links TRBV18 to TRBJ2-1; 11 positions match TRBD2. Per the germline V gene, CDR1 is KGHSH and CDR2 is LQKENI. There are 16 residues in the CDR3. J gave up 7 bases and V 6 bases, and 11 bases lay outside the gene matches. In DNA, the CDR3 is TGTGCCAGCTCCCCGATAGCGGGAGGGGGGAAGAATGAGCAGTTCTTC. It encodes CASSPIAGGGKNEQFF.

CDR3 in DNA: TGTGCCAGCAGCCTAGGGGCAGGTTCTAGCACAGATACGCAGTATTTT. It is translated as CASSLGAGSSTDTQYF. The chain combines TRBV7-6 with TRBJ2-3; a weak D match, TRBD1 (5 bases). Germline V gene lookup returns CDR1 SGHVS and CDR2 FNYEAQ. Trimming took off 5 bases at V and 0 bases at J, with 15 bases between the two ends. This CDR3 region has 16 residues.

With respect to this clone: Other DNA sequences in this sample translate to the same CDR3. This chain joins TRBV30 and TRBJ1-5, with unresolved D. V shed 3 bases and J shed 1 base, with 13 bases lying between them. The germline V gene has CDR1 GTSNPN and CDR2 SVGIG (reference sequence). The CDR3 consists of 15 residues. CDR3 sequence: CAWSPSGLSNQPQHF. The CDR3 nucleotides are TGTGCCTGGAGCCCTTCGGGATTGAGCAATCAGCCCCAGCATTTT.

The chain combines TRBV6-6 with TRBJ2-3, with D tentatively TRBD2 (5 bases). This CDR3 has 14 amino acids. With 2 bases removed from V and 0 bases from J, the gap between germline ends came to 6 bases. CDR1 is MNHNY and CDR2 is SVGAGI in the germline V gene (reference sequence). The CDR3 reads CASSYEGSTDTQYF. The CDR3, as DNA: TGTGCCAGCAGTTACGAGGGCAGCACAGATACGCAGTATTTT.

In its sample, this clone was seen many times. V usage is TRBV2 and J usage is TRBJ1-2; TRBD1 matches at 7 bases. Germline loops: CDR1 SNHLY, CDR2 FYNNEI. The CDR3 sequence is 12 residues long. J gave up 2 bases and V 8 bases, and 2 bases lay outside the gene matches. CDR3 in amino acids: CASAQGNYGYTF. The CDR3 coding sequence is TGTGCCAGCGCACAGGGGAACTATGGCTACACCTTC.

The gene calls are TRBV21-1 and TRBJ2-7; TRBD2, the D gene given by the table, was not confirmed from the DNA. TRBV21-1 is a documented pseudogene. The CDR3 contains 18 residues. CDR3 protein: CASSPPKEGQKDSYEQYF. For the CDR3, the DNA is TGTGCCAGCAGCCCACCGAAGGAGGGGCAGAAAGACTCCTACGAGCAGTACTTC.